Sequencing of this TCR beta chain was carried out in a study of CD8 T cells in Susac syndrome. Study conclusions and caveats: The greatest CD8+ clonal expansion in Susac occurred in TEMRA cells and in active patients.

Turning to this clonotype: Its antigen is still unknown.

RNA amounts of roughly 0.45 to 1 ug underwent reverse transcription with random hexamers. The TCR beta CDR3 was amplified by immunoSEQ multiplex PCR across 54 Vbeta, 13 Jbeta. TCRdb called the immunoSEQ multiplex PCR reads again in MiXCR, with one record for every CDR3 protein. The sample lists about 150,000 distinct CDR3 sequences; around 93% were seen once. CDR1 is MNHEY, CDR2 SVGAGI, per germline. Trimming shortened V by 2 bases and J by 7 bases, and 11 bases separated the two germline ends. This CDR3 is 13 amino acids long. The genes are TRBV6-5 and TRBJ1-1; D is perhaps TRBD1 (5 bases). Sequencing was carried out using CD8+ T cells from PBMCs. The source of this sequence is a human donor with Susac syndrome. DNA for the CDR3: TGTGCCAGCAGTTACCAGGGTTTGGGTGAAGCTTTCTTT. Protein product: CASSYQGLGEAFF.